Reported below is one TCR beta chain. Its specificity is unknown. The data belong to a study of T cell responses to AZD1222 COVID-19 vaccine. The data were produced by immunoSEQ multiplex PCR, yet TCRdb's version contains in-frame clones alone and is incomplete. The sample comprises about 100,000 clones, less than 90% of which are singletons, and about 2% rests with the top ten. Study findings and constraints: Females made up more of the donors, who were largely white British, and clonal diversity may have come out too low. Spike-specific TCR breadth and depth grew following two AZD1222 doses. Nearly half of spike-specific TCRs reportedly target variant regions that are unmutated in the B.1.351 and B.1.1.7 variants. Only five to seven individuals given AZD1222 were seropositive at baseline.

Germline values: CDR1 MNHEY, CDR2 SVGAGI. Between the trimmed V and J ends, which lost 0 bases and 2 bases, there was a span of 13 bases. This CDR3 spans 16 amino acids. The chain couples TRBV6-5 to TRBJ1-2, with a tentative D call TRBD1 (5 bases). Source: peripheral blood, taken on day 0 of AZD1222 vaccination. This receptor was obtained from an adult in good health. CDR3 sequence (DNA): TGTGCCAGCAGTTACTCGACAGCGGGGAGGAACTATGGCTACACCTTC. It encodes CASSYSTAGRNYGYTF.